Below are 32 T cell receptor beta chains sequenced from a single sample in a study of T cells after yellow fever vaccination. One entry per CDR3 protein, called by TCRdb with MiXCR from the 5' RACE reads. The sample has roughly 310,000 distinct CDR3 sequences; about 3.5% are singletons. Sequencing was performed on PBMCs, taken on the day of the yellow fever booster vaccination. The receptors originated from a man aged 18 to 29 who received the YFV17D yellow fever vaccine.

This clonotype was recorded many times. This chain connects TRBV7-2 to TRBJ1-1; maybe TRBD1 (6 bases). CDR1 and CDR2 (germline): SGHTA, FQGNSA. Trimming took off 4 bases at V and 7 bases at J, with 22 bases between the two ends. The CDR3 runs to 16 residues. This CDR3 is CASSYSIWGQSGEAFF. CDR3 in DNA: TGTGCCAGCAGCTATAGCATCTGGGGGCAGAGCGGTGAAGCTTTCTTT. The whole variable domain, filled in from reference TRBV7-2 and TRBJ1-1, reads GAGVSQSPSNKVTEKGKDVELRCDPISGHTALYWYRQSLGQGLEFLIYFQGNSAPDKSGLPSDRFSAERTGGSVSTLTIQRTQQEDSAVYLCASSYSIWGQSGEAFFGQGTRLTVV.

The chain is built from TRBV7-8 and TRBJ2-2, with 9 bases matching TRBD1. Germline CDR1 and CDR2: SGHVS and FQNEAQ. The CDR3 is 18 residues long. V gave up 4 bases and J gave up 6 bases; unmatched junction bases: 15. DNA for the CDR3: TGTGCCAGCAGCTCGCACCTCCTGCGGGACAGGGAGGCCGGGGAGCTGTTTTTT. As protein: CASSSHLLRDREAGELFF.

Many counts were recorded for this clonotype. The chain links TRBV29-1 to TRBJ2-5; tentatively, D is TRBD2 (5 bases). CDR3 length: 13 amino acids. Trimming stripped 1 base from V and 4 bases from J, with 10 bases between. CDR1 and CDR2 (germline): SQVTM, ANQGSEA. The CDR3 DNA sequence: TGCAGCGTTGAAGGGCGCGAGGGAGAGACCCAGTACTTC. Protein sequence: CSVEGREGETQYF.

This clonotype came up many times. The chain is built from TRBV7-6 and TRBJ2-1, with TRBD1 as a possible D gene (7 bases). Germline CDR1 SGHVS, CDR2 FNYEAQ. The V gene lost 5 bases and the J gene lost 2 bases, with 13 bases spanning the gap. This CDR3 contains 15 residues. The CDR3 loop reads CASSSRGVAYNEQFF. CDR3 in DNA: TGTGCCAGCAGCAGCAGGGGGGTCGCCTACAATGAGCAGTTCTTC.

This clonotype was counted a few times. The CDR3 here is CASSTSSGGRGEQFF. CDR3 DNA sequence: TGTGCCAGCAGTACCTCTAGCGGGGGGCGTGGTGAGCAGTTCTTC. The chain combines TRBV27 with TRBJ2-1; 11 bases are shared with TRBD2. The CDR3 covers 15 residues. In germline, CDR1 is MNHEY, CDR2 SMNVEV (reference sequence). V lost 5 bases to trimming and J lost 9 bases; unmatched junction nucleotides: 9.

Written as DNA, the CDR3 is TGTGCCAGCAACTCGGGACAGGGGGATGGCTACACCTTC. Translation gives CASNSGQGDGYTF. The chain carries TRBV6-2 or TRBV6-3 and TRBJ1-2; 11 bases are shared with TRBD1. The CDR3 loop spans 13 amino acids. J lost 6 bases, V lost 7 bases, and 4 bases had no gene match. The germline V gene encodes CDR1 MNHEY and CDR2 SVGEGT.

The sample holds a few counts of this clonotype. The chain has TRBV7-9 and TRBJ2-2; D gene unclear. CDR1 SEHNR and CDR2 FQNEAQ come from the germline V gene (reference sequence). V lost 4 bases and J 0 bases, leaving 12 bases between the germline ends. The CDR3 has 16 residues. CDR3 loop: CASSSTLTPNTGELFF. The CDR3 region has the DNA TGTGCCAGCAGCTCAACACTCACACCGAACACCGGGGAGCTGTTTTTT.

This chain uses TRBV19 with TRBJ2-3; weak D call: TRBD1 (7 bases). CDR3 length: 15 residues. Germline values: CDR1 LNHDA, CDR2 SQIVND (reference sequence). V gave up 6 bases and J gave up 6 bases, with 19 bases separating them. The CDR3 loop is CASSTGRGAVDTQYF. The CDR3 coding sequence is TGTGCCAGTAGCACCGGCAGGGGGGCCGTCGATACGCAGTATTTT.

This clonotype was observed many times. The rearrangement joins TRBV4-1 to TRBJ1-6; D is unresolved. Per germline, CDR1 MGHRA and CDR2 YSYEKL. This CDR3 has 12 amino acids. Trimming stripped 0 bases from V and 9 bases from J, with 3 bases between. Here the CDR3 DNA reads TGCGCCAGCAGCCAAGACATTTCACCCCTCCACTTT. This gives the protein CASSQDISPLHF.

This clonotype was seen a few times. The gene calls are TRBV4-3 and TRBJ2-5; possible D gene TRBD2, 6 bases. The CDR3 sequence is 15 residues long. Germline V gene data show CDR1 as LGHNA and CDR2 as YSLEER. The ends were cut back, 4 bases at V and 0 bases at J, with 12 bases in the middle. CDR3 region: CASSLRRDYQETQYF. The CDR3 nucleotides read TGCGCCAGCAGCCTCCGCCGGGACTACCAAGAGACCCAGTACTTC.

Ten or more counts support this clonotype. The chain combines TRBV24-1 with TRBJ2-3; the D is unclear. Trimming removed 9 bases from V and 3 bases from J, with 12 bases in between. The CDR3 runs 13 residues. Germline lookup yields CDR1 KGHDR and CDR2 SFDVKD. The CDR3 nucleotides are TGTGCCACCCAACTCCCGGGTACAGATACGCAGTATTTT. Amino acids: CATQLPGTDTQYF.

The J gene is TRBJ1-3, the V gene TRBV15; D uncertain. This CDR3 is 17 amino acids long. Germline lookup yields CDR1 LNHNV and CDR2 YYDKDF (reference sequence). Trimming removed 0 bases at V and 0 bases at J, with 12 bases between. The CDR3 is CATSREMVSNSGNTIYF. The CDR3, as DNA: TGTGCCACCAGCAGAGAAATGGTATCTAACTCTGGAAACACCATATATTTT.

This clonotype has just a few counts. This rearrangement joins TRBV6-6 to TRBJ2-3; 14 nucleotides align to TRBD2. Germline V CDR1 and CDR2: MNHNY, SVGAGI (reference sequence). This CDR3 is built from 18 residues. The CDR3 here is CASHPRLAGGDVPDTQYF. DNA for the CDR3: TGTGCTAGCCACCCGAGACTAGCGGGGGGGGATGTACCAGATACGCAGTATTTT.

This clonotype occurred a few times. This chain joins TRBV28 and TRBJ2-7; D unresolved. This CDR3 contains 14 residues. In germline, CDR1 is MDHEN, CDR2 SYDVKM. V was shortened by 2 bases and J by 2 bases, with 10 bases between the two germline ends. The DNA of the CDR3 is TGTGCCAGCAGTTTAAAAAGGGAACCCTACGAGCAGTACGTC. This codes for CASSLKREPYEQYV.

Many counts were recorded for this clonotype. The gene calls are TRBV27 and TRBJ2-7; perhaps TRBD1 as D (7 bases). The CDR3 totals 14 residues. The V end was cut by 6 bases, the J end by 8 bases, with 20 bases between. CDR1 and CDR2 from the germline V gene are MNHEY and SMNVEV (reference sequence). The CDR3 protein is CASRATQGTGKQYV. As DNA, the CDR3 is TGTGCCAGCAGAGCTACACAGGGGACTGGGAAGCAGTACGTC.

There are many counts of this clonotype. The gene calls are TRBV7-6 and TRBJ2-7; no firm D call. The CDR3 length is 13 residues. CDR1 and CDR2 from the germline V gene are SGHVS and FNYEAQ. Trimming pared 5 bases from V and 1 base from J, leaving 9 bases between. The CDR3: CASSQRESYEQYF. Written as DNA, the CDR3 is TGTGCCAGCAGCCAAAGGGAATCCTACGAGCAGTACTTC.

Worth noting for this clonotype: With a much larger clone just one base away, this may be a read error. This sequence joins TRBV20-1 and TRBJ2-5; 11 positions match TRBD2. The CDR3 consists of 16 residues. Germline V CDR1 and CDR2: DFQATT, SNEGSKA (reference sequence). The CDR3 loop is CSAIVAGGPSIETQCF. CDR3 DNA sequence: TGCAGTGCGATCGTAGCGGGGGGGCCTAGCATTGAGACCCAGTGCTTC.

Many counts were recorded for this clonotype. The CDR3 DNA is TGCGCCAGCAGCCAAGACCCGGGACAGGGGGGAGAGACCCAGTACTTC. This translates into CASSQDPGQGGETQYF. The rearrangement joins TRBV4-3 to TRBJ2-5; 11 nucleotides agree with TRBD1. From germline, CDR1 is LGHNA and CDR2 YSLEER. The CDR3 loop spans 16 amino acids. The V gene end was trimmed by 0 bases and the J gene end by 4 bases; junction bases not matched to a gene: 4.

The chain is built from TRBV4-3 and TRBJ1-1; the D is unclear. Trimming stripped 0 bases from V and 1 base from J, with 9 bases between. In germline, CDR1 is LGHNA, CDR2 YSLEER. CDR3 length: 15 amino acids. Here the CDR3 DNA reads TGCGCCAGCAGCCAAGATTGGGTCTGGAACACTGAAGCTTTCTTT. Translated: CASSQDWVWNTEAFF.

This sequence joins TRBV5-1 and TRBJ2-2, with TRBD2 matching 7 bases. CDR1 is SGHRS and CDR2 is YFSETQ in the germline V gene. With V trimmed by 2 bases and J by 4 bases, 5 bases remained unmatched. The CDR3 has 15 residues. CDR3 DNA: TGCGCCAGCAGCTTAAGCGGGGAGACCACCGGGGAGCTGTTTTTT. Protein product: CASSLSGETTGELFF.

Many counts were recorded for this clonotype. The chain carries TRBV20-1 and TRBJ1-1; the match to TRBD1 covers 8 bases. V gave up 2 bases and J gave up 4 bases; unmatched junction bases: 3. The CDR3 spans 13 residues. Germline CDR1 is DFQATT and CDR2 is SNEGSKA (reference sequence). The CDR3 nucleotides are TGCAGTGCTAGATCGGACAGGGTCACTGAAGCTTTCTTT. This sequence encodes CSARSDRVTEAFF.

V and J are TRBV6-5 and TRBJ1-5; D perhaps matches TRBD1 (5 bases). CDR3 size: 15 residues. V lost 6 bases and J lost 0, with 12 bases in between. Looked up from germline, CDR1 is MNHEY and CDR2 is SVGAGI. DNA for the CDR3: TGTGCCAGCAGGAGCCGGGACCTTAGCAATCAGCCCCAGCATTTT. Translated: CASRSRDLSNQPQHF.

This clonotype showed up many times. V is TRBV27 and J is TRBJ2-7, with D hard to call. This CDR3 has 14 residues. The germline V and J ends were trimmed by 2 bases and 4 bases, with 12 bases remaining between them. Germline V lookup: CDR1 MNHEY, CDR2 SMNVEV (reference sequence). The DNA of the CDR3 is TGTGCCAGCAGTTTAGGTGGCAGACTTTACGAGCAGTACTTC. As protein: CASSLGGRLYEQYF.

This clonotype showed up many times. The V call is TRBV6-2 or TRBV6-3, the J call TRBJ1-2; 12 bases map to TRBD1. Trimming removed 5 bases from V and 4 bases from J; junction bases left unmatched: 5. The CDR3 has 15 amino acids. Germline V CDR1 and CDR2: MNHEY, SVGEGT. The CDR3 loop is CASSPGTGGAYGYTF. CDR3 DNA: TGTGCCAGCAGTCCCGGGACAGGGGGCGCCTATGGCTACACCTTC.

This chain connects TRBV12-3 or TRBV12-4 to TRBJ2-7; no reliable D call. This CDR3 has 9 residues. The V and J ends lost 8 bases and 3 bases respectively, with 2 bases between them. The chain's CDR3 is CASDYEQYV. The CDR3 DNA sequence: TGTGCCAGCGACTACGAGCAGTACGTC.

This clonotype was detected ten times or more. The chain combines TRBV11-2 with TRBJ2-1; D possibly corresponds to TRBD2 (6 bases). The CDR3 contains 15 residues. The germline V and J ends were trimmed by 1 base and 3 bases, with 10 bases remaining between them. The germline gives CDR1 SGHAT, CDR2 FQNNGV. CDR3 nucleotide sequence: TGTGCCAGCAGCTTAGGCGGGACGTTCTACAATGAGCAGTTCTTC. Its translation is CASSLGGTFYNEQFF.

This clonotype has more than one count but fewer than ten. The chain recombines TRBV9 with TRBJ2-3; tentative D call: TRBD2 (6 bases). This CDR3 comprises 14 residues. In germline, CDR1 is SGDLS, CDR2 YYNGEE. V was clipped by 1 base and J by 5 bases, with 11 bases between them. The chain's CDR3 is CASSVRRGVDTQYF. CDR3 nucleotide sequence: TGTGCCAGCAGCGTACGGCGCGGGGTAGATACGCAGTATTTT.

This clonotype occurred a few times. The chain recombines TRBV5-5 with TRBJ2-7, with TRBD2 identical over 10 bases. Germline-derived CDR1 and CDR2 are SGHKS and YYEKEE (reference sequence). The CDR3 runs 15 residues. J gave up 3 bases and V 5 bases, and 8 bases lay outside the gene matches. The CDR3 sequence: CASRVQAGGFYEQYV. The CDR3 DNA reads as TGTGCCAGCAGGGTACAAGCGGGGGGGTTCTACGAGCAGTACGTC.

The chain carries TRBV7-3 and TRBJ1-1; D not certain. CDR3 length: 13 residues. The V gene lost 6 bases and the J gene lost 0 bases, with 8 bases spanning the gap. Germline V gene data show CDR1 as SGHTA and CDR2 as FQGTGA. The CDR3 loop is CASSRGMNTEAFF. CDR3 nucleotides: TGTGCCAGCAGTCGGGGTATGAACACTGAAGCTTTCTTT.

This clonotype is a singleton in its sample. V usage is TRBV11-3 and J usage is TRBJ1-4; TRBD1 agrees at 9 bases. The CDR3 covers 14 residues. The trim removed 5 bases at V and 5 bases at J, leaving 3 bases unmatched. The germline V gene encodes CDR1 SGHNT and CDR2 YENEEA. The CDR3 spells CASSEDRGNEKLFF. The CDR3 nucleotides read TGTGCCAGCAGCGAGGACAGGGGAAATGAAAAACTGTTTTTT.

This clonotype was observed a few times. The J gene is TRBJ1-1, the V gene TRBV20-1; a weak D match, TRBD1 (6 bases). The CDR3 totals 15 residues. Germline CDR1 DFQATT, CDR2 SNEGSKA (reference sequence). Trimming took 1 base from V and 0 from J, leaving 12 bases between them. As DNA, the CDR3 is TGCAGTGCTAGAGTCGGGGGCCGCATGAACACTGAAGCTTTCTTT. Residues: CSARVGGRMNTEAFF.

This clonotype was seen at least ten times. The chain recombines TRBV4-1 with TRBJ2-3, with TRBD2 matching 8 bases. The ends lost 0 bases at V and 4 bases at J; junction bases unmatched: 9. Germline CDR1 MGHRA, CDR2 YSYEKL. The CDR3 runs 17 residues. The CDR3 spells CASSQDSRGGLADTQYF. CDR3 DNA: TGCGCCAGCAGCCAAGATTCCCGGGGGGGCCTTGCAGATACGCAGTATTTT.